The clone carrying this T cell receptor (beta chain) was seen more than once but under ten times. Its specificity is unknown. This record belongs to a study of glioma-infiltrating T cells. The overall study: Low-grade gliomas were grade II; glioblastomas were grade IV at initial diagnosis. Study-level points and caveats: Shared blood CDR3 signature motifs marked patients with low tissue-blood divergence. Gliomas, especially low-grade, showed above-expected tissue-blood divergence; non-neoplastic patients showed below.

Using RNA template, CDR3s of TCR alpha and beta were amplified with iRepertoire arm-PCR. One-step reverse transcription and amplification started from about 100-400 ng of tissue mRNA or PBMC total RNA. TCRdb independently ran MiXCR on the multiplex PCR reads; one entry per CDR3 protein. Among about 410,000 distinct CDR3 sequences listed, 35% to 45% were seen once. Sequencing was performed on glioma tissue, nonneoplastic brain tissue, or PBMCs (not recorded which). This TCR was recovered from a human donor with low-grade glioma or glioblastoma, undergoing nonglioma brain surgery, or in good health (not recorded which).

CDR3 residues: CASSSQRTDTQYF. For the CDR3, the DNA is TGTGCCAGCAGCTCCCAGCGCACAGATACGCAGTATTTT. The chain links TRBV12-3 or TRBV12-4 to TRBJ2-3, with D unclear. This CDR3 region has 13 residues. V was trimmed by 6 bases and J by 1 base, leaving 8 bases between them.